Given below is one T cell receptor (beta chain) in context. All of the isolated RNA was reverse transcribed, so expressed TCRB transcripts were sequenced. The data were produced by immunoSEQ multiplex PCR, yet TCRdb's version contains in-frame clones alone and is incomplete. The repertoire holds over 700,000 clones, roughly a sixth seen once, with 0.02% to 0.025% in the top ten. The data originate from a study of beta chain features in type 1 diabetes. The receptor's source is a woman aged 18-29 years in good health. Sample: naive CD4+ T cells from blood.

CDR3 amino acids: CASSLGQRGGFYGYTF. Here the CDR3 DNA reads TGTGCCAGCAGCTTGGGCCAGCGCGGTGGGTTCTATGGCTACACCTTC. This chain uses TRBV5-5 with TRBJ1-2; D ambiguous. Trimming removed 0 bases from V and 4 bases from J, with 16 bases in between. Germline V gene lookup returns CDR1 SGHKS and CDR2 YYEKEE (reference sequence). The CDR3 runs 16 residues.